The 10 T cell receptor beta chains below all came from one sample that was sequenced in a study of cytomegalovirus exposure and HLA in healthy donors. The PCR was carried out with 60 Vbeta primers and 13 Jbeta primers. TCRdb's table, derived via immunoSEQ multiplex PCR, lists solely in-frame clones and lacks some. The sample records around 150,000 clones, roughly three quarters being singletons. The sample taken for sequencing was PBMCs. These receptors all come from a male donor in good health and CMV-seronegative.

This chain joins TRBV18 and TRBJ2-7; no definite D call. Trimming removed 3 bases at V and 0 bases at J, with 18 bases between. In germline, CDR1 is KGHSH, CDR2 LQKENI. The CDR3 consists of 17 residues. CDR3 amino acids: CASSPKLAGPLSYEQYF. The CDR3 bases are TGTGCCAGCTCACCCAAACTTGCCGGTCCTCTCTCCTACGAGCAGTACTTC.

The chain employs TRBV6-6 and TRBJ2-7; TRBD1 matches at 8 bases. CDR1 MNHNY and CDR2 SVGAGI come from the germline V gene (reference sequence). The ends lost 10 bases at V and 0 bases at J; junction bases unmatched: 5. This CDR3 region has 13 residues. The CDR3 spells CATSGQGSYEQYF. The CDR3 DNA reads TGTGCCACCTCAGGACAGGGCTCCTACGAGCAGTACTTC.

The chain links TRBV10-2 to TRBJ2-3; 13 positions agree with TRBD2. Germline V gene sequence: CDR1 WSHSY, CDR2 SAAADI. The CDR3 has 15 residues. The V gene end was trimmed by 8 bases and the J gene end by 5 bases; junction bases not matched to a gene: 7. CDR3 protein: CASRTSGSVRDTQYF. The CDR3 DNA reads as TGCGCCAGCCGGACTAGCGGGAGTGTACGAGATACGCAGTATTTT.

The CDR3 is CASSTRLAGYSYNEQFF. The CDR3 DNA reads TGTGCCAGTAGTACACGACTAGCGGGTTACTCCTACAATGAGCAGTTCTTC. The rearrangement uses TRBV19 and TRBJ2-1; 10 bases line up with TRBD2. The germline V gene has CDR1 LNHDA and CDR2 SQIVND (reference sequence). CDR3 length equals 17 residues. Trimming removed 4 bases from V and 0 bases from J; junction bases left unmatched: 6.

The chain recombines TRBV30 with TRBJ1-4; D perhaps matches TRBD1 (5 bases). CDR3 length: 11 amino acids. Trimming left V 2 bases short and J 8 bases short, with 6 bases between. CDR1 and CDR2 from the germline V gene are GTSNPN and SVGIG (reference sequence). CDR3 residues: CAWSNREKLFF. In DNA, the CDR3 is TGTGCCTGGAGTAACAGGGAAAAACTGTTTTTT. The variable domain in full, with the rest retrieved from reference TRBV30 and TRBJ1-4, is SQTIHQWPATLVQPVGSPLSLECTVEGTSNPNLYWYRQAAGRGLQLLFYSVGIGQISSEVPQNLSASRPQDRQFILSSKKLLLSDSGFYLCAWSNREKLFFGSGTQLSVL.

This chain uses TRBV7-2 with TRBJ2-7, with 8 nucleotides matching TRBD1. CDR3 length equals 14 residues. The junction had 5 bases not matched to a gene; V was cut back by 1 base and J by 6 bases. CDR1 SGHTA and CDR2 FQGNSA come from the germline V gene. CDR3: CASSLDSGGGEQYF. CDR3 nucleotides: TGTGCCAGCAGCTTAGATTCAGGGGGCGGCGAGCAGTACTTC.

The rearrangement links TRBV4-3 to TRBJ2-7; 7 bases are shared with TRBD1. Germline V lookup: CDR1 LGHNA, CDR2 YSLEER. This CDR3 has 14 amino acids. Trimming at V came to 1 base and at J to 6 bases, leaving 6 bases not matched to a gene. The CDR3 loop is CASSQVDRASEQYF. The CDR3 DNA reads TGCGCCAGCAGCCAAGTTGACAGGGCTTCCGAGCAGTACTTC.

The chain uses TRBV5-4 and TRBJ1-1, with a weak D call TRBD1 (5 bases). Germline CDR1 is SGHNT and CDR2 is YYREEE (reference sequence). V was clipped by 5 bases and J by 3 bases, with 14 bases between them. The CDR3 length is 14 residues. The CDR3 spells CASRPTGGYTEAFF. The CDR3 DNA reads as TGTGCCAGCAGACCCACAGGTGGCTACACTGAAGCTTTCTTT.

The CDR3 DNA reads TGTGCCTGGAGTGTGGGACAGTTCGTTAATGAAAAACTGTTTTTT. Amino acids: CAWSVGQFVNEKLFF. V is TRBV30 and J is TRBJ1-4; 7 positions match TRBD1. Germline loops: CDR1 GTSNPN, CDR2 SVGIG (reference sequence). With V trimmed by 0 bases and J by 4 bases, 5 bases remained unmatched. The CDR3 has 15 residues.

This clone has only a few counts. It differs at one base from a far larger clone, so likely a read error. At the DNA level, this CDR3 is encoded by other sequences in the same sample as well. The rearrangement joins TRBV5-4 to TRBJ2-7, with D possibly being TRBD1 (6 bases). With 4 bases removed from V and 1 base from J, the gap between germline ends came to 15 bases. The CDR3 has 15 residues. The germline V gene has CDR1 SGHNT and CDR2 YYREEE (reference sequence). CDR3 nucleotide sequence: TGTGCCAGCAGCCAGGTTGCAGGGGATTCCTACGAGCAGTACTTC. It codes for CASSQVAGDSYEQYF.